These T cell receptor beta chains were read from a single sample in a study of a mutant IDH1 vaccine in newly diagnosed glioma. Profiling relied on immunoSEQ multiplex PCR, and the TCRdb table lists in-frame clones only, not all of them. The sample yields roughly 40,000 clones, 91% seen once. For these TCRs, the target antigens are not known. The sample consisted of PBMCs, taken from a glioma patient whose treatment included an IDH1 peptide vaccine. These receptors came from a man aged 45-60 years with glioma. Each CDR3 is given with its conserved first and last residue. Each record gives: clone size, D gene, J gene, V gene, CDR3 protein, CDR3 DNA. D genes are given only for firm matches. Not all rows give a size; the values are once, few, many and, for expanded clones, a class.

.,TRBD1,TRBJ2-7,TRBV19,CASSITGASSYEQYF,TGTGCCAGTAGTATTACAGGGGCGAGCTCCTACGAGCAGTACTTC
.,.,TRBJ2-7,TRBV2,CASRPTVLTYEQYF,TGTGCCAGCAGGCCGACAGTACTAACCTACGAGCAGTACTTC
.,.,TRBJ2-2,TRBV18,CASSPREPGELFF,TGTGCCAGCTCACCACGGGAGCCCGGGGAGCTGTTTTTT
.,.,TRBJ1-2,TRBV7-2,CASSLYKYYGYTF,TGTGCCAGCAGCTTATACAAGTACTATGGCTACACCTTC
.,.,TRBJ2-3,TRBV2,CASTTSRTHTDTQYF,TGTGCCTCCACTACTAGCCGCACGCACACAGATACGCAGTATTTT
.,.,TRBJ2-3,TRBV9,CASSVLGRLGTDTQYF,TGTGCCAGCAGCGTTCTGGGACGTCTGGGCACAGATACGCAGTATTTT
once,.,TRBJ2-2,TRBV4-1,CASSRGGNTGELFF,TGCGCCAGCAGTCGAGGGGGGAACACCGGGGAGCTGTTTTTT
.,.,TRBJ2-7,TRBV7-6,CASSSQQGREYEQYF,TGTGCCAGCAGCTCACAACAGGGTAGAGAGTACGAGCAGTACTTC
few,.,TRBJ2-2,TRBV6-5,CASKLRRNTGELFF,TGTGCCAGCAAGTTAAGGCGGAACACCGGGGAGCTGTTTTTT
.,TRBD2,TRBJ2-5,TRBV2,CASSPKGLAGGETQYF,TGTGCCAGCAGTCCCAAGGGACTAGCGGGGGGAGAGACCCAGTACTTC
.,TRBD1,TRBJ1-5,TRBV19,CASSINGRDSQPQHF,TGTGCCAGTAGTATAAACGGCAGGGACAGTCAGCCCCAGCATTTT
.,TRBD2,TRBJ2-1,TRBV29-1,CSVGTSGPYNEQFF,TGCAGCGTTGGGACTAGTGGCCCCTACAATGAGCAGTTCTTC
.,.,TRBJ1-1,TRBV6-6,CASSSFPAGPGMAFF,TGTGCCAGCAGTTCATTCCCGGCGGGTCCGGGAATGGCTTTCTTT
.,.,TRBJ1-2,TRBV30,CVWSSQGGNYGYTF,TGTGTCTGGAGTAGCCAGGGTGGTAACTATGGCTACACCTTC
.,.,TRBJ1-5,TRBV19,CASTQAPGGNQPQHF,TGTGCCAGTACCCAAGCACCCGGCGGCAATCAGCCCCAGCATTTT
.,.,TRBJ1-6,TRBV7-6,CASSSRTNSPLHF,TGTGCCAGCAGCTCTCGAACAAATTCACCCCTCCACTTT
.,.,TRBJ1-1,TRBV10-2,CASSESSGTAAFF,TGCGCCAGCAGTGAGAGCTCCGGGACTGCAGCTTTCTTT
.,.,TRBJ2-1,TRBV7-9,CASSFGLASYNEQFF,TGTGCCAGCAGCTTTGGTCTAGCCTCCTACAATGAGCAGTTCTTC
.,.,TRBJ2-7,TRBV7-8,CASSLGGDSYEQYF,TGTGCCAGCAGCTTAGGGGGGGACTCCTACGAGCAGTACTTC
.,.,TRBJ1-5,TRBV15,CATSRILGTSLSNQPQHF,TGTGCCACCAGCAGAATCCTCGGGACGAGTCTCAGCAATCAGCCCCAGCATTTT
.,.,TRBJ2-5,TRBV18,CASSPARQKEETQYF,TGTGCCAGCTCACCGGCGCGGCAGAAGGAAGAGACCCAGTACTTC
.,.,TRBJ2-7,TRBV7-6,CASSPLAGASYEQYF,TGTGCCAGCAGCCCACTCGCGGGGGCCTCCTACGAGCAGTACTTC
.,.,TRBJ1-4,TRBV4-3,CASSLNSYGVGEEKLFF,TGCGCCAGCAGCCTAAACAGCTATGGGGTAGGAGAAGAAAAACTGTTTTTT
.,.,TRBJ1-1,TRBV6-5,CASSSGPSGAFF,TGTGCCAGCAGTTCGGGGCCCTCGGGAGCTTTCTTT
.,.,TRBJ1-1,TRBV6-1,CASSLDRDTEAFF,TGTGCCAGCTCATTGGACAGAGACACTGAAGCTTTCTTT
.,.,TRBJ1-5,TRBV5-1,CASSLVPGNQPQHF,TGCGCCAGCAGCTTGGTCCCCGGGAATCAGCCCCAGCATTTT
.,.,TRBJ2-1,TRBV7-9,CASSSPGKQDNEQFF,TGTGCCAGCAGCTCACCGGGTAAGCAGGACAATGAGCAGTTCTTC
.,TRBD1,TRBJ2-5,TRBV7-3,CASSQGQGQGTQYF,TGTGCCAGCAGCCAGGGACAGGGCCAGGGGACCCAGTACTTC
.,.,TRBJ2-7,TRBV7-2,CASSRDILSSYEQYF,TGTGCCAGCAGCCGGGACATTCTAAGCTCCTACGAGCAGTACTTC
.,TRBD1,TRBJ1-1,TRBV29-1,CSAEQGASTEAFF,TGCAGCGCCGAACAGGGGGCCAGCACTGAAGCTTTCTTT
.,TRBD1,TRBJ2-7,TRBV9,CASSGTQQGVYF,TGTGCCAGCAGTGGAACCCAGCAGGGGGTGTACTTC
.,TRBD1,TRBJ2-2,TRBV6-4,CASSDSTGGVGELFF,TGTGCCAGCAGTGACTCGACAGGGGGAGTTGGTGAGCTGTTTTTT
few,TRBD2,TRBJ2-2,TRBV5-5,CASSLGLARSGELFF,TGTGCCAGCAGCTTGGGACTAGCAAGGAGCGGGGAGCTGTTTTTT